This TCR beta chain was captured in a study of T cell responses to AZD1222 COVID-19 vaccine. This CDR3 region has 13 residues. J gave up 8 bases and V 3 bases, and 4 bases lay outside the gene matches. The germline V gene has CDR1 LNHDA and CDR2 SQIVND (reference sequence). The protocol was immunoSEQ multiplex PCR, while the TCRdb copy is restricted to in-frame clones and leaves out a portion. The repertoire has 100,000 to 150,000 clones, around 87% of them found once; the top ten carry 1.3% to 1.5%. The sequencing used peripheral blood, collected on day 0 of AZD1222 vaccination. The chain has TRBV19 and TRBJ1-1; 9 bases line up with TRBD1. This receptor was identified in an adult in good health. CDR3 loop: CASSIEGQGEAFF. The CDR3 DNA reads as TGTGCCAGTAGTATTGAGGGACAGGGAGAAGCTTTCTTT.